The T cell receptor beta chain under discussion was sequenced for a study of immune evolution from preneoplasia to lung adenocarcinoma. Resections took place in Japan or China from about 2014 to 2018. Two lung cancer pathologists independently confirmed each histologic diagnosis. After pathologic assessment, macro-dissection selected premalignant or tumor cells for extraction. Only in-frame clones appear in the TCRdb table, and some are missing; sequencing was by immunoSEQ multiplex PCR. The sample includes some 11,000 clones, around four fifths of them seen just once. In this sample, this clone turned up a few times. The CDR3 runs to 14 residues. V lost 4 bases to trimming and J lost 4 bases, with 11 bases between them. Germline CDR1 reads SEHNR; CDR2 reads FQNEAQ (reference sequence).

The genes are TRBV7-9 and TRBJ1-3; D call uncertain. This sequence was found in a person aged 70 to 80 with lung adenocarcinoma. The sequenced material came from FFPE minimally invasive lung adenocarcinoma tissue. CDR3 nucleotides: TGTGCCAGCAGCTCCCAAACATCAGGAAACACCATATATTTT. Protein sequence: CASSSQTSGNTIYF.